The 14 T cell receptor beta chains below come from one sample, sequenced in a study of blood T cells in healthy people across ages. Using a J-beta primer mix together with a sample-barcoded 5' primer, a second PCR was run for roughly 6 to 11 cycles. Each CDR3 protein gets one entry after TCRdb re-called the 5' RACE reads with MiXCR. This table has roughly 930,000 distinct CDR3 sequences, 45% to 50% appearing once. The sample consisted of blood. These receptors originate from a man younger than 40 in good health.

This clonotype has a handful of counts. The chain carries TRBV10-3 and TRBJ2-7, with D maybe TRBD1 (5 bases). The CDR3 is 12 amino acids. Trimming pared 4 bases from V and 6 bases from J, leaving 10 bases between. Per the germline V gene, CDR1 is ENHRY and CDR2 is SYGVKD. The CDR3: CAISGTQAEQYF. The CDR3 DNA sequence: TGTGCCATCAGTGGGACACAGGCCGAGCAGTACTTC.

This clonotype showed up just a few times. V usage is TRBV24-1 and J usage is TRBJ2-1; D is perhaps TRBD2 (5 bases). V lost 4 bases, J lost 7 bases, and 19 bases lay in between. Germline CDR1 and CDR2: KGHDR and SFDVKD. The CDR3 runs to 16 residues. Written as DNA, the CDR3 is TGTGCCACCAGTGACCCGGGGTACCCCCATCGGAATGAGCAGTTCTTC. Amino acid sequence: CATSDPGYPHRNEQFF.

This clonotype was recorded a few times. CDR3 DNA sequence: TGTGCCAGCAGTCAGACTAACAATGAGCAGTTCTTC. Translating it yields CASSQTNNEQFF. The chain couples TRBV2 to TRBJ2-1, with D maybe TRBD2 (5 bases). Trimming shortened V by 5 bases and J by 5 bases, and 7 bases separated the two germline ends. The germline V gene encodes CDR1 SNHLY and CDR2 FYNNEI. The CDR3 has 12 residues.

This clonotype has just a few counts. The chain uses TRBV29-1 and TRBJ1-2, with D unclear. V was trimmed by 4 bases and J by 0 bases, leaving 18 bases between them. Germline-derived CDR1 and CDR2 are SQVTM and ANQGSEA. This CDR3 is 16 amino acids long. In DNA, the CDR3 is TGCAGCGTTGTGGGGATTTCTGGGATCACTAACTATGGCTACACCTTC. Its translation: CSVVGISGITNYGYTF.

V and J are TRBV29-1 and TRBJ1-4; TRBD1 matches at 8 bases. V shed 7 bases, J shed 5 bases, and the junction held 3 bases outside the gene matches. The germline V gene encodes CDR1 SQVTM and CDR2 ANQGSEA. The CDR3 is 12 residues long. The CDR3 bases are TGCAGCGCCAGGGGGCCCAATGAAAAACTGTTTTTT. Protein product: CSARGPNEKLFF.

This clonotype has only a few counts. The rearrangement links TRBV10-3 to TRBJ2-7, with D maybe TRBD1 (5 bases). The DNA end is a closer match to TRBJ2-5, so the J assignment may be wrong. The CDR3 is made up of 13 amino acids. Germline CDR1 is ENHRY and CDR2 is SYGVKD. CDR3 coding DNA: TGTGCCATCAGTCCCCAGGGCCAAGAGACCCAGTACTTC. This translates into CAISPQGQETQYF.

V is TRBV9 and J is TRBJ2-7; D remains ambiguous. This CDR3 has 12 amino acids. V was pared by 5 bases and J by 6 bases, with 12 bases between. Germline CDR1 reads SGDLS; CDR2 reads YYNGEE. CDR3 residues: CASRGIEAEQYF. CDR3 in DNA: TGTGCCAGCAGGGGGATAGAAGCCGAGCAGTACTTC.

The rearrangement uses TRBV7-9 and TRBJ1-3; possible D gene TRBD1, 6 bases. Looked up from germline, CDR1 is SEHNR and CDR2 is FQNEAQ (reference sequence). With 4 bases removed from V and 0 bases from J, the gap between germline ends came to 16 bases. This CDR3 comprises 17 residues. The CDR3 coding sequence is TGTGCCAGCAGCTCAGGAAGTGGGGGCCCCTCTGGAAACACCATATATTTT. Amino acid sequence: CASSSGSGGPSGNTIYF.

The chain carries TRBV4-1 and TRBJ2-5; TRBD1 matches 9 bases. The CDR3 is 15 amino acids. Per the germline V gene, CDR1 is MGHRA and CDR2 is YSYEKL. Germline trimming cut 4 bases from V and 3 bases from J; bases unmatched to any gene: 6. The CDR3 is CASSPSGTGKETQYF. CDR3 DNA sequence: TGCGCCAGCAGCCCTTCGGGGACAGGGAAAGAGACCCAGTACTTC.

This clonotype has just a few counts. CDR3 region: CASSPGTEPSNQPQHF. In nucleotides, the CDR3 is TGCGCCAGCAGCCCAGGGACAGAGCCTAGCAATCAGCCCCAGCATTTT. The V gene is TRBV5-1, the J gene TRBJ1-5; 7 bases agree with TRBD1. The J segment lost 0 bases and the V segment lost 4 bases, leaving 7 bases of the junction unmatched. The germline V gene encodes CDR1 SGHRS and CDR2 YFSETQ. The CDR3 runs 16 residues.

The genes are TRBV6-2 or TRBV6-3 and TRBJ2-5, with TRBD2 matching 9 bases. V was pared by 2 bases and J by 5 bases, with 6 bases of the junction left unmatched. The CDR3 is 15 residues long. Germline values: CDR1 MNHEY, CDR2 SVGEGT. CDR3: CASSYPGLAGETQYF. CDR3 nucleotides: TGTGCCAGCAGTTACCCGGGACTAGCAGGGGAGACCCAGTACTTC.

The CDR3, as DNA: TGCAGTGCTGCGACAGGGGGGAAAGAGACCCAGTACTTC. It translates to CSAATGGKETQYF. The V gene is TRBV20-1, the J gene TRBJ2-5; 9 nucleotides align to TRBD1. Unmatched junction bases numbered 4, after V lost 5 bases and J lost 3 bases. The CDR3 totals 13 residues. CDR1 is DFQATT and CDR2 is SNEGSKA in the germline V gene (reference sequence).

The genes are TRBV2 and TRBJ2-5; maybe TRBD1 (6 bases). The CDR3 is 12 residues long. CDR1 SNHLY and CDR2 FYNNEI come from the germline V gene. The V end was cut by 10 bases, the J end by 4 bases, with 13 bases between. CDR3 amino acids: CATRDNPETQYF. Here the CDR3 DNA reads TGTGCCACCCGGGACAATCCAGAGACCCAGTACTTC.

The rearrangement uses TRBV7-2 and TRBJ2-1; D tentatively fits TRBD1 or TRBD2 (5 bases each). This CDR3 spans 18 amino acids. Germline V lookup: CDR1 SGHTA, CDR2 FQGNSA. Trimming left V 1 base short and J 0 bases short, with 16 bases between. The CDR3, as DNA: TGTGCCAGCAGCTTAGTCTTCAGCGCGAGGGGCTCCTACAATGAGCAGTTCTTC. This encodes CASSLVFSARGSYNEQFF.